The T cell receptor (beta chain) described here comes from a study of shared clonotypes between healthy human individuals. About this clone: Its antigen is not identified.

Deep was the level used in running the assay. Sequenced by immunoSEQ multiplex PCR; TCRdb stores in-frame clones only, minus some. The sample includes 2 million to 3 million clones, more than 85% of them seen just once. Trimming shortened V by 5 bases and J by 3 bases, and 11 bases separated the two germline ends. The CDR3 sequence is 13 residues long. The germline V gene has CDR1 SGHTA and CDR2 FQGNSA. Notes on the study in general: Generally, naive subsets came out with larger estimated richness than memory subsets. The four-donor shared clonotypes exceeded non-shared clonotypes in generation probability, with non-shared ones scoring lower.

The genes are TRBV7-2 and TRBJ2-7; D remains unclear. The receptor's source is a young man in good health. Some clones in this sample may be carry-over from other donors' samples. Input material: naive CD4+ T cells from PBMCs. This sample's subset: CD45RA+ positively selected. CDR3 DNA: TGTGCCAGCAGCCGGACCAGGTACTACGAGCAGTACTTC. It encodes CASSRTRYYEQYF.